The T cell receptor (beta chain) under discussion was sequenced for a study of T-cell memory formation after mild COVID-19. Study context: The study found TCR clusters largely donor specific.

This CDR3 region has 13 residues. CDR1 and CDR2 (germline): SNHLY, FYNNEI. With 0 bases removed from V and 2 bases from J, the gap between germline ends came to 4 bases. A note on this clonotype: The target antigen is unknown.

Regarding the study as a whole: Pre-infection memory already had some responding clones, implying cross-reactive memory joined. Unconfirmed was the SARS-CoV-2 specificity of second-wave clones that peaked on day 37. Day 15 to 85 contracting clones showed balanced CD4/CD8; later expanders leaned CD4+.

TCRdb processed the 5' RACE reads anew with MiXCR; each CDR3 protein has one entry. The data hold approximately 500,000 distinct CDR3 sequences, with 25% observed a single time. V gene TRBV2 combines with J gene TRBJ1-2; D remains unclear. This receptor was taken from an adult woman who had mild COVID-19 (a few samples of this study predate the infection). Cell type and time point are not known. Sequenced sample: PBMCs or a T cell subset sorted from them (not recorded which). CDR3 sequence (DNA): TGTGCCAGCAGTGAAGCGAGGAACTATGGCTACACCTTC. Amino acid sequence: CASSEARNYGYTF. The entire variable domain, with the rest obtained from reference TRBV2 and TRBJ1-2, is as follows: EPEVTQTPSHQVTQMGQEVILRCVPISNHLYFYWYRQILGQKVEFLVSFYNNEISEKSEIFDDQFSVERPDGSNFTLKIRSTKLEDSAMYFCASSEARNYGYTFGSGTRLTVV.